The 23 T cell receptor beta chains below were found in one sample sequenced in a study of T-cell memory formation after mild COVID-19. TCRdb re-analysed the 5' RACE reads in MiXCR, keeping a single row per CDR3 protein. The data show around 390,000 distinct CDR3 sequences, with around a sixth seen just once and 20% to 25% held by the top ten. Sequenced input: PBMCs or a T cell subset sorted from them (not recorded which). All receptors come from a man in his late teens or twenties who had mild COVID-19 (a few samples of this study predate the infection). Cell type and time point are not known.

Only a few counts were recorded for this clonotype. J is TRBJ2-3 and V is TRBV5-4; D is undetermined. CDR3 length: 15 residues. V dropped 4 bases and J dropped 2 bases, with 14 bases sitting between them. The V gene's germline CDR1 is SGHNT and CDR2 YYREEE (reference sequence). The CDR3 here is CASSKWTESTDTQYF. As DNA, the CDR3 is TGTGCCAGCAGCAAATGGACGGAGTCCACAGATACGCAGTATTTT.

This clonotype was seen only a few times. The CDR3 loop is CASSQDGPAGGQETQYF. The CDR3 nucleotides read TGTGCCAGCAGCCAAGATGGTCCAGCGGGGGGGCAAGAGACCCAGTACTTC. This chain uses TRBV4-2 with TRBJ2-5; 10 positions match TRBD2. J was trimmed by 2 bases and V by 0 bases; bases with no gene match: 6. This CDR3 spans 17 amino acids. The germline V gene has CDR1 LGHNA and CDR2 YNFKEQ.

The chain recombines TRBV4-1 with TRBJ2-7, with D perhaps TRBD1 (5 bases). Trimming removed 3 bases at V and 6 bases at J, with 21 bases between. The CDR3 sequence is 16 residues long. The germline V gene has CDR1 MGHRA and CDR2 YSYEKL. Written as DNA, the CDR3 is TGCGCCAGCAGCCAGCTGGACATGGGTTCCCCACGCGAGCAGTACTTC. Translating gives CASSQLDMGSPREQYF.

This clonotype was observed many times. The J gene is TRBJ2-5, the V gene TRBV5-1; D unresolved. The length of the CDR3 is 13 residues. The V and J ends lost 7 bases and 0 bases respectively, with 10 bases between them. CDR1 and CDR2 (germline): SGHRS, YFSETQ. CDR3 region: CASHDTYQETQYF. The CDR3 nucleotides are TGCGCCAGCCACGATACGTACCAAGAGACCCAGTACTTC.

The CDR3, as DNA: TGTGCCAGCAGCCGGGGACGGAACTACGAGCAGTACGTC. This sequence encodes CASSRGRNYEQYV. The genes are TRBV3-1 and TRBJ2-7; tentatively, D is TRBD1 or TRBD2 (5 bases each). CDR3 length equals 13 residues. V was clipped by 4 bases and J by 3 bases, with 10 bases between them. Germline V gives CDR1 LGHDT, CDR2 YNNKEL (reference sequence).

The chain employs TRBV7-9 and TRBJ1-2; 9 bases are shared with TRBD1. This CDR3 spans 16 amino acids. J was trimmed by 2 bases and V by 5 bases; bases with no gene match: 9. Germline V gives CDR1 SEHNR, CDR2 FQNEAQ (reference sequence). CDR3 nucleotide sequence: TGTGCCAGCAGCCCGGACAGGGGTAGCCCAAACTATGGCTACACCTTC. Translation: CASSPDRGSPNYGYTF.

The chain links TRBV6-1 to TRBJ1-3; D call uncertain. This CDR3 region has 16 residues. The germline gives CDR1 MNHNS, CDR2 SASEGT. Trimming took 2 bases from V and 0 from J, leaving 11 bases between them. The CDR3 bases are TGTGCCAGCAGTGAACAAGTCGGCCTCTCTGGAAACACCATATATTTT. Translated: CASSEQVGLSGNTIYF.

This clonotype has at least ten counts. This rearrangement joins TRBV7-9 to TRBJ1-2; D not certain. CDR1 and CDR2 from the germline V gene are SEHNR and FQNEAQ (reference sequence). This CDR3 comprises 13 residues. The germline V and J ends were trimmed by 6 bases and 1 base, with 9 bases remaining between them. This CDR3 is CASSPPVNYGYTF. Written as DNA, the CDR3 is TGTGCCAGCAGTCCTCCCGTTAACTATGGCTACACCTTC.

The chain carries TRBV6-5 and TRBJ2-3; 8 nucleotides agree with TRBD2. CDR3 length: 18 amino acids. With V trimmed by 2 bases and J by 5 bases, 15 bases remained unmatched. The germline V gene has CDR1 MNHEY and CDR2 SVGAGI. For the CDR3, the DNA is TGTGCCAGCAGTTACGGCGCGGGGGGTTCCAACACACGAGATACGCAGTATTTT. This codes for CASSYGAGGSNTRDTQYF.

This clonotype turned up a few times. J is TRBJ1-3 and V is TRBV6-6, with a tentative D call TRBD1 (5 bases). CDR3 length: 15 residues. Germline V lookup: CDR1 MNHNY, CDR2 SVGAGI (reference sequence). V gave up 6 bases and J gave up 3 bases, with 15 bases separating them. The CDR3 here is CASSDSDSFGNTIYF. Written as DNA, the CDR3 is TGTGCCAGCAGCGACTCTGACAGTTTTGGAAACACCATATATTTT.

The J gene is TRBJ1-2, the V gene TRBV5-1, with 7 nucleotides matching TRBD1. This CDR3 comprises 14 residues. Germline V gives CDR1 SGHRS, CDR2 YFSETQ. Trimming cost V 1 base and J 4 bases; bases outside gene matches: 4. CDR3 residues: CASSLSGGSYGYTF. DNA for the CDR3: TGCGCCAGCAGCTTGTCAGGGGGTAGCTATGGCTACACCTTC.

The rearrangement links TRBV7-2 to TRBJ2-1; D gene unclear. This CDR3 is built from 13 residues. Germline V gene sequence: CDR1 SGHTA, CDR2 FQGNSA. V lost 2 bases, J lost 6 bases, and 8 bases lay in between. The CDR3 spells CASSLHESNEQFF. The CDR3 DNA reads TGTGCCAGCAGCTTACATGAGTCCAATGAGCAGTTCTTC.

This clonotype was found a few times. The rearrangement links TRBV20-1 to TRBJ2-2, with a tentative D call TRBD1 (6 bases). The CDR3 contains 16 residues. Germline CDR1 reads DFQATT; CDR2 reads SNEGSKA (reference sequence). Trimming removed 3 bases at V and 6 bases at J, with 20 bases between. CDR3 sequence: CSARAQGPNLAGELFF. As DNA, the CDR3 is TGCAGTGCTAGGGCACAGGGTCCTAACCTCGCCGGGGAGCTGTTTTTT.

This clonotype came up a few times. The rearrangement links TRBV4-1 to TRBJ1-1; D may be TRBD1 (5 bases). Germline CDR1 is MGHRA and CDR2 is YSYEKL. V was clipped by 4 bases and J by 0 bases, with 30 bases between them. This CDR3 is 21 amino acids long. The CDR3 DNA follows: TGCGCCAGCAGCCGGCTTGTCGGGGGAAATGGAATTTTTACGATGAACACTGAAGCTTTCTTT. This sequence encodes CASSRLVGGNGIFTMNTEAFF.

This chain uses TRBV9 with TRBJ2-3; 9 bases agree with TRBD2. The trim removed 0 bases at V and 6 bases at J, leaving 5 bases unmatched. Germline loops: CDR1 SGDLS, CDR2 YYNGEE. The CDR3 runs 15 residues. CDR3 sequence reads: CASSVVAGGPDTQYF. The CDR3 nucleotides read TGTGCCAGCAGCGTAGTGGCGGGGGGGCCCGATACGCAGTATTTT.

In DNA form, the CDR3 reads TGTGCCAGCAGCCGGGACTTGCACTACGAGCAGTACTTC. It encodes CASSRDLHYEQYF. The chain has TRBV6-5 and TRBJ2-7; the D gene is possibly TRBD2 (6 bases). Germline V gene data show CDR1 as MNHEY and CDR2 as SVGAGI. This CDR3 is 13 amino acids long. Trimming cost V 6 bases and J 3 bases, with 12 bases left between them.

J is TRBJ2-3 and V is TRBV27, with D possibly called TRBD1 or TRBD2 (6 bases each). Germline CDR1 is MNHEY and CDR2 is SMNVEV (reference sequence). V dropped 7 bases and J dropped 2 bases, with 16 bases sitting between them. The CDR3 covers 15 residues. This CDR3 is CASIRVGGSTDTQYF. In nucleotides, the CDR3 is TGTGCCAGCATCCGTGTGGGGGGCTCCACAGATACGCAGTATTTT.

This clonotype was detected a few times. V gene TRBV7-2 combines with J gene TRBJ2-5, with D possibly being TRBD1 (6 bases). Trimming took off 2 bases at V and 5 bases at J, with 12 bases between the two ends. CDR1 and CDR2 (germline): SGHTA, FQGNSA. The length of the CDR3 is 14 residues. The chain's CDR3 is CASSLLDRRETQYF. In DNA form, the CDR3 reads TGTGCCAGCAGCTTATTAGACAGGAGGGAGACCCAGTACTTC.

This chain joins TRBV6-5 and TRBJ1-4, with D hard to call. The germline CDR1 and CDR2 sequences are MNHEY and SVGAGI. The CDR3 covers 15 residues. V was shortened by 0 bases and J by 4 bases, with 9 bases between the two germline ends. This CDR3 reads CASSYSGLLNEKLFF. In DNA form, the CDR3 reads TGTGCCAGCAGTTACTCAGGCCTCCTTAATGAAAAACTGTTTTTT.

V usage is TRBV7-2 and J usage is TRBJ1-5; D is unclear. Germline assignment: CDR1 SGHTA and CDR2 FQGNSA. The ends were cut back, 1 base at V and 1 base at J, with 8 bases in the middle. The CDR3 has 15 residues. The CDR3: CASSLVATSNQPQHF. The DNA for the CDR3 is TGTGCCAGCAGCTTAGTAGCTACGAGCAATCAGCCCCAGCATTTT.

The J gene is TRBJ2-3, the V gene TRBV2; possibly TRBD1 for D (6 bases). V was shortened by 6 bases and J by 6 bases, with 19 bases between the two germline ends. The CDR3 has 15 residues. The V gene's germline CDR1 is SNHLY and CDR2 FYNNEI. The CDR3 sequence is CASRTTGISHDTQYF. CDR3 DNA: TGTGCCAGCAGGACTACAGGGATTTCTCACGATACGCAGTATTTT. Together with reference TRBV2 and TRBJ2-3, the CDR3 gives the full variable domain: EPEVTQTPSHQVTQMGQEVILRCVPISNHLYFYWYRQILGQKVEFLVSFYNNEISEKSEIFDDQFSVERPDGSNFTLKIRSTKLEDSAMYFCASRTTGISHDTQYFGPGTRLTVL.

This clonotype was recorded at least ten times. The chain carries TRBV7-9 and TRBJ1-5; D gene unclear. CDR3 length: 13 residues. Germline CDR1 reads SEHNR; CDR2 reads FQNEAQ (reference sequence). Deletions cut 0 bases from V and 5 bases from J, with 5 bases between. This CDR3 is CASSLAWDQPQHF. As DNA, the CDR3 is TGTGCCAGCAGCTTAGCCTGGGATCAGCCCCAGCATTTT.

Only a few counts were recorded for this clonotype. This chain links TRBV2 with TRBJ2-3; 11 bases fit TRBD2. Germline assignment: CDR1 SNHLY and CDR2 FYNNEI. This CDR3 is 19 amino acids long. The ends lost 6 bases at V and 0 bases at J; junction bases unmatched: 14. For the CDR3, the DNA is TGTGCCAGCAGGTTTGGGGTACTAGCGGGGGTCTCAAGCACAGATACGCAGTATTTT. The encoded protein is CASRFGVLAGVSSTDTQYF.